This T cell receptor (beta chain) was recovered during a study of blood T cell repertoires in COVID-19. Study as a whole: Samples taken during acute and convalescent COVID-19 were collected in the United States, Italy and Spain. Nucleic acid was either cDNA or gDNA, and it came from T cells, B-cell-depleted T cells, or PBMCs.

Germline V gene sequence: CDR1 SGHTA, CDR2 FQGNSA. V lost 0 bases to trimming and J lost 2 bases; unmatched junction nucleotides: 3. The CDR3 runs 16 residues. Original processing methods: Reference gene primers were amplified, and this amplification served to estimate nucleated cell counts. Only in-frame clones appear in the TCRdb table, and some are missing; sequencing was by immunoSEQ multiplex PCR. V and J calls and clone size are copied from that table; D and trimming were computed from the DNA. The sample contains under 65,000 clones, roughly 90% of which appear only once. Source material: peripheral blood. The genes are TRBV7-2 and TRBJ2-1; 8 nucleotides line up with TRBD1. The origin of this receptor is a woman aged 80 or over with COVID-19, enrolled during active disease. This CDR3 reads CASSLASGQAYNEQFF. CDR3 nucleotide sequence: TGTGCCAGCAGCTTAGCCTCGGGACAGGCCTACAATGAGCAGTTCTTC.